This TCR beta chain was recorded in a study of T cell clones after liver transplantation. The wider study: Apart from a few HCV-positive recipients, transplants were for non-autoimmune, non-viral reasons.

Sequenced by immunoSEQ multiplex PCR; TCRdb stores in-frame clones only, minus some. The data contain about 51,000 clones, approximately 87% of them singletons. Study outcomes and limitations: Post-transplant, graft-donor-reactive CD4 TCRbeta sequences in blood dropped significantly in most of the 8 subjects. Rather than being deleted, graft donor-reactive T cells may have moved into the graft.

For this clone: Its antigen remains unknown.

The sequence derives from a human patient who received a liver transplant. Some T cells here may be from the graft donor. Sequencing used CD8+ T cells from blood, obtained 12 months after liver transplant.

CDR3 in amino acids: CASSLLGDPLSYTF. The CDR3 bases are TGTGCCAGCAGCTTGCTCGGCGATCCCTTATCCTACACCTTC. V gene TRBV5-4 combines with J gene TRBJ1-2; D gene unclear. CDR1 and CDR2 (germline): SGHNT, YYREEE (reference sequence). Trimming cost V 1 base and J 10 bases, with 17 bases left between them. The CDR3 consists of 14 residues.